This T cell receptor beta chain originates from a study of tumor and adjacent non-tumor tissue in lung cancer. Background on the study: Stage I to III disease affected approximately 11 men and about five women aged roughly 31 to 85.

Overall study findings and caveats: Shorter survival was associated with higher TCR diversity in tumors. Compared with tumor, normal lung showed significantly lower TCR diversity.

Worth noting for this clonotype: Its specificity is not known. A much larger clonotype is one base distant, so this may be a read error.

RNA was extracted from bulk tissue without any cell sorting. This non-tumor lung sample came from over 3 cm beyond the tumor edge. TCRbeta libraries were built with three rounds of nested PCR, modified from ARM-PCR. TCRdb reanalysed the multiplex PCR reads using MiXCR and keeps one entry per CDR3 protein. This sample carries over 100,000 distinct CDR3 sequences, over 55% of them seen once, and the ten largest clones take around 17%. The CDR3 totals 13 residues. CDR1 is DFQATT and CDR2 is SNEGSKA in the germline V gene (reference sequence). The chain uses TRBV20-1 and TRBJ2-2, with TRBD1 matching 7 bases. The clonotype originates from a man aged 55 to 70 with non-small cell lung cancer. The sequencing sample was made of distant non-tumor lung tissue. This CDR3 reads CSALGQNTRELFF. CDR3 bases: TGCAGTGCGCTGGGACAGAACACCAGGGAGCTGTTTTTT.